This entry is about one TCR beta chain. What it recognizes is unknown. The record originates from a study of vaccination and CD4 T cells after COVID-19. There are 15 residues in the CDR3. Germline CDR1 SGHTA, CDR2 FQGTGA. After removal of 2 bases from V and 3 bases from J, the junction contained 4 bases not matched to a gene. The treatment: approximately nine-day PBMC culture with coronavirus spike peptide pools or control peptides (ViraFEST assay). With the Oncomine TCR Beta short-read assay, DNA from cultured CD4+ T cells was sequenced. TCRdb ran MiXCR on the PCR reads and lists one entry per CDR3 protein. This sample has 4,500 to 5,000 distinct CDR3 sequences, with more than 75% found just once.

This rearrangement joins TRBV7-3 to TRBJ1-2, with 9 bases fitting TRBD1. The TCR was taken from a human donor who had recovered from COVID-19. The material sequenced was CD4+ T cells from blood, cultured in vitro. CDR3 bases: TGTGCCAGCAGCTTAGAACAGGGGGCTTACTATGGCTACACCTTC. Translating it yields CASSLEQGAYYGYTF.